These T cell receptor beta chains were read from a single sample in a study of T cell repertoires in cytomegalovirus infection. No antigen has been assigned to these receptors. Via MiXCR, TCRdb re-called the reads, giving one row per CDR3 protein. Among a few hundred thousand distinct CDR3 sequences listed, roughly 42% were seen once. The source was cultured PBMCs, collected from culture after CMV antigen stimulation. Receptor source: a human donor in good health (CMV status not recorded). Some clones in this sample may be carry-over from other donors' samples. Each CDR3 is given without its conserved first and last residue. The listing skips clone size in some rows; elsewhere it reads once, few, many or a size class.

V gene | clone size | CDR3 protein
TRBV4-3 | . | ASSHALGETQY
TRBV9 | . | ASSVARQGPRSEQF
TRBV7-9 | . | ASSFRLAGGGVSYEQY
TRBV7-2 | many | ASSFLRGRAGELF
TRBV20-1 | few | SAEPGQGRTFLSYEQY
TRBV7-9 | few | ASSLPWTGHKY
TRBV25-1 | . | ASSEARGNSPLH
TRBV7-2 | . | ASTQTSGNTIY
TRBV7-8 | . | ASSLSGGQGPQPQH
TRBV20-1 | . | SARVGQGEKLF
TRBV6-5 | . | ASSYGQVQETQY
TRBV6-1 | . | ASSYGGRTPDTQY
TRBV7-8 | . | ASSLAGGVTLNQPQH
TRBV7-2 | . | ASSPGRTSGYTDTQY
TRBV11-2 | . | ASSPERGHEQY
TRBV7-2 | . | ASRSRRGTEAF
TRBV7-7 | many | ASSPNAQDNEQF
TRBV7-2 | few | ASSLAGTQNTEAF
TRBV6-1 | few | ASSESGRGETQY
TRBV7-9 | few | ASSPASQAF
TRBV19 | . | ASSRTGGSNTGELF
TRBV18 | . | ASFRGTGGDGANVLT
TRBV12-3/TRBV12-4 | few | ASSSLTETRNTGELF
TRBV7-8 | . | ASSLIIGQPQH
TRBV2 | few | ASRAAGELF
TRBV7-2 | . | ASSQTRDRAYGYT
TRBV7-6 | . | ASSKHWGSGNTIY